One and the same sample provided the 5 T cell receptor beta chains below, sequenced in a study of tumor and adjacent non-tumor tissue in lung cancer. A modified ARM-PCR protocol with three rounds of nested PCR amplified TCRbeta. TCRdb reanalysed the multiplex PCR reads using MiXCR and keeps one entry per CDR3 protein. The sample records about 120,000 distinct CDR3 sequences, 84% being singletons. The template was RNA from unsorted bulk tissue. The sequencing sample was made of lung tumor tissue. All receptors derive from a man aged 70-80 years with non-small cell lung cancer.

Of note for this clonotype: The junction and the germline gene differ at one end; a read error may be behind it. This rearrangement joins TRBV6-5 to TRBJ1-6; D is uncertain. The CDR3 sequence is 15 residues long. Germline loops: CDR1 MNHEY, CDR2 SVGAGI. The CDR3: CPSNYSDGKNSPLHF. The DNA for the CDR3 is TGTCCCAGCAATTATTCCGACGGTAAAAATTCACCCCTCCACTTC.

A remark on this clonotype: Sequence at one end of the junction differs from germline and may be a read error. The chain has TRBV7-9 and TRBJ2-5; D tentatively reads TRBD1 or TRBD2 (5 bases each). The CDR3 is made up of 15 amino acids. Germline V gene lookup returns CDR1 SEHNR and CDR2 FQNEAQ (reference sequence). The CDR3, as DNA: TGTGCCAGCAACTTAGTTGTGAGGGGCCGAGAGACCCAATACTTC. It codes for CASNLVVRGRETQYF.

With respect to this clonotype: This may be a read error: a much more frequent sequence differs by one nucleotide. The CDR3 sequence: CASSESTEGDYTF. The CDR3 nucleotides read TGCGCCAGCAGTGAGTCTACAGAGGGTGACTACACCTTC. V usage is TRBV10-2 and J usage is TRBJ1-2; D is ambiguous. Germline V lookup: CDR1 WSHSY, CDR2 SAAADI. Trimming cost V 0 bases and J 10 bases, with 12 bases left between them. This CDR3 is 13 amino acids long.

This clonotype showed up just a few times. Given the absence of the conserved phenylalanine or tryptophan at the CDR3 end, a read error is likely. The rearrangement joins TRBV4-1 to TRBJ1-5; no definite D call. Germline V CDR1 and CDR2: MGHRA, YSYEKL. This CDR3 contains 18 residues. CDR3: CTSSHLPGRLYSNQPQHL. For the CDR3, the DNA is TGCACCAGCAGCCACCTTCCAGGCAGACTCTATAGCAATCAGCCCCAGCATTTA.

About this clonotype: At one end the junction does not follow the germline gene, possibly because of a read error. The chain carries TRBV5-4 and TRBJ1-1, with D unresolved. The CDR3 contains 13 residues. Germline V CDR1 and CDR2: SGHNT, YYREEE (reference sequence). CDR3 sequence reads: CASSFDFRQGAFF. The CDR3 nucleotides are TGTGCTAGCAGCTTTGATTTTCGGCAAGGAGCTTTCTTT.